The rows below give T cell receptor beta chains drawn from one sample of a study of cytomegalovirus exposure and HLA in healthy donors. Method: immunoSEQ multiplex PCR; TCRdb's copy keeps in-frame clones and lacks some. The table shows 140,000 or so clones, with around four fifths occurring only once. The material sequenced was PBMCs. The receptors were gathered from a female donor in good health and CMV-seronegative. Both conserved end residues are part of each CDR3. Fields, in order: CDR3 protein, CDR3 DNA, J gene, V gene, D gene, clone size. D genes are given only for firm matches. Expanded clones get a size class; other rows say once, few or many, or leave the size out.

CDR3 protein: CASSFRTGSSSYGYTF
CDR3 DNA: TGTGCCAGCAGTTTCCGGACAGGGAGCTCCAGCTATGGCTACACCTTC
J gene: TRBJ1-2
V gene: TRBV6-5
D gene: TRBD1
clone size: -

CDR3 protein: CASSPVNRARSGTEAFF
CDR3 DNA: TGTGCCAGCTCACCCGTTAACAGGGCCCGGTCGGGCACTGAAGCTTTCTTT
J gene: TRBJ1-1
V gene: TRBV18
D gene: -
clone size: -

CDR3 protein: CASRRRQRLLTNEKLFF
CDR3 DNA: TGTGCCAGCAGACGTAGACAGAGATTATTAACTAATGAAAAACTGTTTTTT
J gene: TRBJ1-4
V gene: TRBV2
D gene: -
clone size: -

CDR3 protein: CASSLRTGFNEKLFF
CDR3 DNA: TGTGCCAGCAGCCTAAGGACAGGGTTTAATGAAAAACTGTTTTTT
J gene: TRBJ1-4
V gene: TRBV2
D gene: TRBD1
clone size: -

CDR3 protein: CASGPSRRQGSNEQYF
CDR3 DNA: TGTGCCAGCGGGCCATCACGGCGACAGGGGTCCAACGAGCAGTACTTC
J gene: TRBJ2-7
V gene: TRBV14
D gene: TRBD1
clone size: -

CDR3 protein: CASRVTGRTEAFF
CDR3 DNA: TGTGCCAGCAGGGTGACGGGGAGGACTGAAGCTTTCTTT
J gene: TRBJ1-1
V gene: TRBV28
D gene: -
clone size: -

CDR3 protein: CASRSDTGYGYTF
CDR3 DNA: TGTGCCAGCAGATCAGATACGGGGTATGGCTACACCTTC
J gene: TRBJ1-2
V gene: TRBV6-5
D gene: -
clone size: -

CDR3 protein: CASSVAEGFEQYF
CDR3 DNA: TGTGCCAGCAGCGTGGCGGAAGGTTTCGAGCAGTACTTC
J gene: TRBJ2-7
V gene: TRBV2
D gene: -
clone size: few

CDR3 protein: CASSPSGVAGANVLTF
CDR3 DNA: TGTGCCAGTAGTCCTTCAGGGGTAGCTGGGGCCAACGTCCTGACTTTC
J gene: TRBJ2-6
V gene: TRBV19
D gene: -
clone size: -

CDR3 protein: CASSSVRGQGRYEQYF
CDR3 DNA: TGTGCCAGCAGCTCGGTTAGGGGACAGGGGAGGTACGAGCAGTACTTC
J gene: TRBJ2-7
V gene: TRBV7-8
D gene: TRBD1
clone size: -

CDR3 protein: CASSLVGGNNSPLHF
CDR3 DNA: TGTGCCAGCAGCTTGGTTGGGGGGAATAATTCACCCCTCCACTTT
J gene: TRBJ1-6
V gene: TRBV5-4
D gene: -
clone size: few

CDR3 protein: CAWDGRGHSSSTEAFF
CDR3 DNA: TGTGCCTGGGATGGGAGGGGACACTCATCCAGCACTGAAGCTTTCTTT
J gene: TRBJ1-1
V gene: TRBV30
D gene: -
clone size: few

CDR3 protein: CASSEDRSGGYAEAFF
CDR3 DNA: TGTGCCAGCAGTGAAGACAGGTCCGGGGGGTACGCTGAAGCTTTCTTT
J gene: TRBJ1-1
V gene: TRBV6-1
D gene: -
clone size: -

CDR3 protein: CATSRDVETGYQETQYF
CDR3 DNA: TGTGCCACCAGCAGAGATGTTGAGACAGGCTACCAAGAGACCCAGTACTTC
J gene: TRBJ2-5
V gene: TRBV15
D gene: -
clone size: -